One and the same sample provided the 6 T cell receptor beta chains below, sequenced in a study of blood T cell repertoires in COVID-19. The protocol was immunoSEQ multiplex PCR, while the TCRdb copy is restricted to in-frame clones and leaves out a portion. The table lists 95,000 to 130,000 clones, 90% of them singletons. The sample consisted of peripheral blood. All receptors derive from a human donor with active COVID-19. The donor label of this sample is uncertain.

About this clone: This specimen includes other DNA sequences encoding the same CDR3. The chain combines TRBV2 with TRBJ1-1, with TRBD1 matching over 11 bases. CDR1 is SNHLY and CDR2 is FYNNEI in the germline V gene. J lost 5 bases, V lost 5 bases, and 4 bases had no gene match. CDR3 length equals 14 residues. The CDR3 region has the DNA TGTGCCAGCAGTAAAGGACAGGGGGCGACTGAAGCTTTCTTT. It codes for CASSKGQGATEAFF. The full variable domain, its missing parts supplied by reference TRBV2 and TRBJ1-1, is EPEVTQTPSHQVTQMGQEVILRCVPISNHLYFYWYRQILGQKVEFLVSFYNNEISEKSEIFDDQFSVERPDGSNFTLKIRSTKLEDSAMYFCASSKGQGATEAFFGQGTRLTVV.

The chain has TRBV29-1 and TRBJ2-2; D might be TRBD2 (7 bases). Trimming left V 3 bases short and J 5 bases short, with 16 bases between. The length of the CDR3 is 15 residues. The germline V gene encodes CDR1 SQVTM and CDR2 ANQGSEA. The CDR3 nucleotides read TGCAGCGTTGATCTCGGGGGGCCCTGTACCGGGGAGCTGTTTTTT. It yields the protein CSVDLGGPCTGELFF.

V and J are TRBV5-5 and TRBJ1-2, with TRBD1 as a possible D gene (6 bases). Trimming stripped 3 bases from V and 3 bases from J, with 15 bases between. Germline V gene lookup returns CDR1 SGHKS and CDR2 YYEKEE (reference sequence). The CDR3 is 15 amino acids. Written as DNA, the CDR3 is TGTGCCAGCAGCTCACTCAGACAGGCGGACTATGGCTACACCTTC. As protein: CASSSLRQADYGYTF.

The chain's CDR3 is CASSDGGSGGQPQHF. The CDR3 DNA is TGTGCCAGCAGTGATGGGGGCTCGGGAGGTCAGCCCCAGCATTTT. The chain employs TRBV6-1 and TRBJ1-5; the D gene is possibly TRBD1 (6 bases). CDR3 length: 15 residues. Per the germline V gene, CDR1 is MNHNS and CDR2 is SASEGT. V was cut by 3 bases and J by 6 bases, with 15 bases left in between.

Here the CDR3 reads CASRSGLAGGELFF. The CDR3 coding sequence is TGCGCCAGCAGATCGGGGCTAGCGGGAGGGGAGCTGTTTTTT. The J gene is TRBJ2-2, the V gene TRBV5-1; 9 nucleotides match TRBD2. The CDR3 runs 14 residues. Trimming at V came to 5 bases and at J to 8 bases, leaving 7 bases not matched to a gene. The germline gives CDR1 SGHRS, CDR2 YFSETQ.

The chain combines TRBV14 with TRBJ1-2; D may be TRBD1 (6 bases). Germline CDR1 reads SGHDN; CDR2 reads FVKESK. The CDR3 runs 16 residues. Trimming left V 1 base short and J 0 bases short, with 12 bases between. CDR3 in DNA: TGTGCCAGCAGCCAAGCTACAGGGATAGCTAACTATGGCTACACCTTC. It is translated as CASSQATGIANYGYTF.